One T cell receptor (beta chain) is described in this entry. The sample belongs to a study of blood T cell repertoires in COVID-19. Study as a whole: The study drew acute and convalescent COVID-19 samples from the United States, Italy and Spain.

The method was immunoSEQ multiplex PCR; TCRdb's version includes in-frame clones alone and lacks a portion of them. The table lists roughly 300,000 clones, approximately 85% of them singletons. CDR1 SQVTM and CDR2 ANQGSEA come from the germline V gene. Trimming at V came to 3 bases and at J to 5 bases, leaving 5 bases not matched to a gene. The CDR3 extends over 14 amino acids. Source material: peripheral blood. V gene TRBV29-1 combines with J gene TRBJ1-2, with 11 bases fitting TRBD1. The sequence came from a human donor in a cohort sampled during active COVID-19. DNA for the CDR3: TGCAGCGTTGACGCGGACAGGGGGCCTTATGGCTACACCTTC. As protein: CSVDADRGPYGYTF.